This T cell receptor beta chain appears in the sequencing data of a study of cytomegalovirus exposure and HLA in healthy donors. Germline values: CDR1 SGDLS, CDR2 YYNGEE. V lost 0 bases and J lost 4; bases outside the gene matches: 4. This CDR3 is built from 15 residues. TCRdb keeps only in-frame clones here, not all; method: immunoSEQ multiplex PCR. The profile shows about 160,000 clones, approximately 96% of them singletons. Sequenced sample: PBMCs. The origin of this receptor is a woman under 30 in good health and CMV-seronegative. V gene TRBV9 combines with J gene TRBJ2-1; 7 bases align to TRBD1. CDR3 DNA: TGTGCCAGCAGCGTAGATGGGGGACAGTACAATGAGCAGTTCTTC. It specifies CASSVDGGQYNEQFF.